Given below is one TCR beta chain in context. This record belongs to a study of blood T cells in healthy people across ages. Each of the donors had approximately 10 milliliters of peripheral blood drawn into EDTA-treated Vacutainer tubes. Primed by a sample-barcoded 5' primer and a J-beta primer mix, a second PCR proceeded for 7 to 11 cycles. TCRdb called the 5' RACE reads again in MiXCR, with one record for every CDR3 protein. The table lists approximately 940,000 distinct CDR3 sequences, around 46% of them singletons, with over 10% in the top ten. CDR1 and CDR2 from the germline V gene are SGHTA and FQGTGA. Trimming shortened V by 8 bases and J by 6 bases, and 9 bases separated the two germline ends. The CDR3 has 11 residues.

Sample: blood. The TCR comes from a man aged 25 to 45 in good health. The chain has TRBV7-3 and TRBJ2-3; D is unresolved. The DNA of the CDR3 is TGTGCCAGCGGTGACTGGGATACGCAGTATTTT. It specifies CASGDWDTQYF.